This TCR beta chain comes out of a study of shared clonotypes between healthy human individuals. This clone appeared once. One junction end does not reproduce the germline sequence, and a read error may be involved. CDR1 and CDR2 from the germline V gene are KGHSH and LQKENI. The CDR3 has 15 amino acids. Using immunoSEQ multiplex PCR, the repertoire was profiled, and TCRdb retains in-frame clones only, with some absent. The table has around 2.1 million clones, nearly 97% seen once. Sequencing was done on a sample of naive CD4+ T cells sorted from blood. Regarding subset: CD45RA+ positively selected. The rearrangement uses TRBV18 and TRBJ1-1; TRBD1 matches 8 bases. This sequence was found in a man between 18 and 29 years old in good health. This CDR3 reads CASSQATGVKTEAFF. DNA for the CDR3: TGTGCCAGCTCACAAGCGACAGGGGTGAAAACTGAAGCTTTCTTT.